These T cell receptor beta chains were read from a single sample in a study of beta chain features in type 1 diabetes. Data came from immunoSEQ multiplex PCR; TCRdb stores just in-frame clones and leaves some out. The sample has hundreds of thousands of clones; 17% are singletons. Sequencing was done on a sample of naive CD4+ T cells from blood. The receptors originated from a young woman in good health. Each CDR3 is given with its conserved first and last residue. D genes are given only for firm matches. Only part of the rows carry a size: once, few, many, or a class if the clone is expanded.

v_gene: TRBV6-5; d_gene: .; j_gene: TRBJ2-1; abundance: .; CDR3aa: CASGGPGEQFF; CDR3nt: TGTGCCAGCGGTGGTCCTGGTGAGCAGTTCTTC
v_gene: TRBV5-1; d_gene: .; j_gene: TRBJ2-1; abundance: .; CDR3aa: CASSLGSGLNNEQFF; CDR3nt: TGCGCCAGCAGCTTGGGTTCGGGGCTAAATAATGAGCAGTTCTTC
v_gene: TRBV9; d_gene: .; j_gene: TRBJ2-5; abundance: .; CDR3aa: CASSPPLGSGETQYF; CDR3nt: TGTGCCAGCAGCCCCCCTTTGGGGAGCGGGGAGACCCAGTACTTC
v_gene: TRBV7-3; d_gene: TRBD2; j_gene: TRBJ2-3; abundance: few; CDR3aa: CASSPGTSRTDTQYF; CDR3nt: TGTGCCAGCAGCCCCGGGACTAGCCGCACAGATACGCAGTATTTT
v_gene: TRBV6-6; d_gene: TRBD1; j_gene: TRBJ2-7; abundance: .; CDR3aa: CASSKETGAIYEQYF; CDR3nt: TGTGCCAGCAGTAAGGAGACAGGGGCGATCTACGAGCAGTACTTC
v_gene: TRBV15; d_gene: .; j_gene: TRBJ2-3; abundance: few; CDR3aa: CATSRTGMGTDTQYF; CDR3nt: TGTGCCACCAGCAGAACAGGGATGGGCACAGATACGCAGTATTTT
v_gene: TRBV10-3; d_gene: TRBD2; j_gene: TRBJ2-3; abundance: .; CDR3aa: CAILGRADILLLSDTQYF; CDR3nt: TGTGCCATCCTAGGGAGGGCGGACATCCTTCTTTTATCAGATACGCAGTATTTT
v_gene: TRBV18; d_gene: .; j_gene: TRBJ1-2; abundance: .; CDR3aa: CASSPPERGSGYTF; CDR3nt: TGTGCCAGCTCACCACCAGAAAGGGGGAGTGGCTACACCTTC
v_gene: TRBV4-1; d_gene: TRBD2; j_gene: TRBJ2-7; abundance: .; CDR3aa: CASSQPGRGNEQYF; CDR3nt: TGCGCCAGCAGCCAGCCCGGGAGGGGGAACGAGCAGTACTTC
v_gene: TRBV18; d_gene: TRBD1; j_gene: TRBJ2-7; abundance: many; CDR3aa: CASSPWTGSSYEQYF; CDR3nt: TGTGCCAGCTCACCATGGACAGGGAGCTCCTACGAGCAGTACTTC
v_gene: TRBV9; d_gene: .; j_gene: TRBJ1-4; abundance: few; CDR3aa: CASSATGRGEKLFF; CDR3nt: TGTGCCAGCAGCGCCACAGGGAGGGGTGAAAAACTGTTTTTT
v_gene: TRBV7-9; d_gene: TRBD2; j_gene: TRBJ2-7; abundance: .; CDR3aa: CASSLASGNDLEQYF; CDR3nt: TGTGCCAGCAGCTTAGCGAGCGGGAATGACCTAGAGCAGTACTTC
v_gene: TRBV10-3; d_gene: TRBD2; j_gene: TRBJ2-1; abundance: few; CDR3aa: CAISESSGSPYNEQFF; CDR3nt: TGTGCCATCAGTGAGTCGAGCGGGAGTCCTTACAATGAGCAGTTCTTC
v_gene: TRBV7-9; d_gene: .; j_gene: TRBJ2-5; abundance: few; CDR3aa: CASSFHSRETQYF; CDR3nt: TGTGCCAGCAGCTTTCACAGTCGGGAGACCCAGTACTTC
v_gene: TRBV28; d_gene: .; j_gene: TRBJ2-6; abundance: few; CDR3aa: CASSPIGRLSGANVLTF; CDR3nt: TGTGCCAGCAGTCCGATAGGACGTCTCTCTGGGGCCAACGTCCTGACTTTC
v_gene: TRBV6-5; d_gene: .; j_gene: TRBJ2-1; abundance: .; CDR3aa: CASRELGTLDEQFF; CDR3nt: TGTGCCAGCAGGGAACTAGGTACTTTGGATGAGCAGTTCTTC
v_gene: TRBV5-5; d_gene: .; j_gene: TRBJ2-5; abundance: .; CDR3aa: CASSLGPRVETQYF; CDR3nt: TGTGCCAGCAGCTTGGGCCCCCGCGTAGAGACCCAGTACTTC
v_gene: TRBV7-2; d_gene: .; j_gene: TRBJ1-5; abundance: few; CDR3aa: CASSLTRQNQPQHF; CDR3nt: TGTGCCAGCAGCTTAACAAGGCAAAATCAGCCCCAGCATTTT
v_gene: TRBV9; d_gene: .; j_gene: TRBJ1-2; abundance: .; CDR3aa: CTSSVGGRGGYYGYTF; CDR3nt: TGTACCAGCAGCGTAGGAGGTCGAGGGGGGTACTATGGCTACACCTTC
v_gene: TRBV5-1; d_gene: .; j_gene: TRBJ1-3; abundance: .; CDR3aa: CASSLERSSGNTIYF; CDR3nt: TGCGCCAGCAGCTTGGAACGGAGCTCTGGAAACACCATATATTTT
v_gene: TRBV28; d_gene: .; j_gene: TRBJ2-2; abundance: few; CDR3aa: CASSPTPGHITGELFF; CDR3nt: TGTGCCAGCAGTCCAACTCCGGGACATATCACCGGGGAGCTGTTTTTT
v_gene: TRBV11-2; d_gene: TRBD2; j_gene: TRBJ2-1; abundance: few; CDR3aa: CASSARTSGSKAYNEQFF; CDR3nt: TGTGCCAGCAGCGCCCGGACTAGCGGGTCAAAAGCCTACAATGAGCAGTTCTTC
v_gene: TRBV27; d_gene: .; j_gene: TRBJ2-3; abundance: .; CDR3aa: CASSRTGGADTQYF; CDR3nt: TGTGCCAGCAGCAGGACAGGCGGGGCGGATACGCAGTATTTT
v_gene: TRBV7-2; d_gene: .; j_gene: TRBJ2-7; abundance: .; CDR3aa: CASSLGVGVAFSEQYF; CDR3nt: TGTGCCAGCAGCTTAGGAGTAGGGGTAGCTTTTAGCGAGCAGTACTTC
v_gene: TRBV7-8; d_gene: .; j_gene: TRBJ2-4; abundance: .; CDR3aa: CASSYDGPGGNIQYF; CDR3nt: TGTGCCAGCAGCTACGATGGTCCAGGGGGGAACATTCAGTACTTC
v_gene: TRBV28; d_gene: TRBD2; j_gene: TRBJ2-3; abundance: .; CDR3aa: CASSSPRGREATDTQYF; CDR3nt: TGTGCCAGCAGCTCCCCCCGGGGGCGGGAGGCCACAGATACGCAGTATTTT
v_gene: TRBV7-2; d_gene: .; j_gene: TRBJ2-3; abundance: few; CDR3aa: CASTLAGTADTQYF; CDR3nt: TGTGCCAGCACCCTCGCGGGGACGGCAGATACGCAGTATTTT
v_gene: TRBV5-1; d_gene: TRBD2; j_gene: TRBJ2-5; abundance: few; CDR3aa: CASSRMTGAGAFETQYF; CDR3nt: TGCGCCAGCAGCCGGATGACTGGAGCGGGAGCTTTTGAGACCCAGTACTTC
v_gene: TRBV9; d_gene: .; j_gene: TRBJ2-3; abundance: few; CDR3aa: CASSVLGISTDTQYF; CDR3nt: TGTGCCAGCAGCGTACTCGGGATTAGCACAGATACGCAGTATTTT